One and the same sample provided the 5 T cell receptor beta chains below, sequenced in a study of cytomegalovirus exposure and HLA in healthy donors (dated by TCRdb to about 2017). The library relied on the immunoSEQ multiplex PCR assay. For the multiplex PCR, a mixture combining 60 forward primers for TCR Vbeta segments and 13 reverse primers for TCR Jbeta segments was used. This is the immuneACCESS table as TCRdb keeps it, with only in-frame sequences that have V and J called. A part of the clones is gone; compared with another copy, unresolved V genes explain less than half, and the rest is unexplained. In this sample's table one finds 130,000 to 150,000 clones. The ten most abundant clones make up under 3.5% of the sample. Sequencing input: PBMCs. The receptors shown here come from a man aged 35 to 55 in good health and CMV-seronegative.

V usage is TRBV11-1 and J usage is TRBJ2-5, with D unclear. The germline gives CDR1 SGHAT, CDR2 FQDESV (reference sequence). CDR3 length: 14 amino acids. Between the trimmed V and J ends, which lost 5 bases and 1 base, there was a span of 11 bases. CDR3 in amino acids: CASSHLIIQETQYF. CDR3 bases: TGTGCCAGCAGCCACTTAATTATCCAAGAGACCCAGTACTTC. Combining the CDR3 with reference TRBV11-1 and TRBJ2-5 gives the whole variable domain EAEVAQSPRYKITEKSQAVAFWCDPISGHATLYWYRQILGQGPELLVQFQDESVVDDSQLPKDRFSAERLKGVDSTLKIQPAELGDSAMYLCASSHLIIQETQYFGPGTRLLVL.

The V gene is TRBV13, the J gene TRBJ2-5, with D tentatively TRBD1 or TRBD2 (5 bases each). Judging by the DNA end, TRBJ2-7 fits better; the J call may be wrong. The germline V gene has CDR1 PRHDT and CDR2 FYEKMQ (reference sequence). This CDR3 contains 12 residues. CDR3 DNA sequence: TGTGCCAGCAGCTTGGGGGACTACGAGCAGTACTTC. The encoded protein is CASSLGDYEQYF.

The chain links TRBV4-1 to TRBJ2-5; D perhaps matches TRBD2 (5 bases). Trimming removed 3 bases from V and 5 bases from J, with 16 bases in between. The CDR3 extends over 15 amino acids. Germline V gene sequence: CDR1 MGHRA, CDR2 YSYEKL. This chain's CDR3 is CASSQPSRPLETQYF. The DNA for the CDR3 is TGCGCCAGCAGCCAGCCTAGCAGGCCTCTGGAGACCCAGTACTTC.

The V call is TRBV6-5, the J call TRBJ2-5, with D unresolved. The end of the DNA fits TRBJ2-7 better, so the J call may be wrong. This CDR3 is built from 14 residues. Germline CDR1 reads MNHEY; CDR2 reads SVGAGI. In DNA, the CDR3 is TGTGCCAGCAGTCCATTCTACAGCTCCTACGAGCAGTACTTC. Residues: CASSPFYSSYEQYF.

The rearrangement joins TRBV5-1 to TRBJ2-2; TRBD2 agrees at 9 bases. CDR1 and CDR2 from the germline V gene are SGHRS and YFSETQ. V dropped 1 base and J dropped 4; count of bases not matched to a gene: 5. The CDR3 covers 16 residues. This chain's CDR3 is CASSLQGSGGTGELFF. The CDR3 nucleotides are TGCGCCAGCAGCTTGCAGGGTAGCGGGGGCACCGGGGAGCTGTTTTTT.